The rows below give T cell receptor beta chains drawn from one sample of a study of T cells in Graves' hyperthyroidism and ophthalmopathy. TCRdb analysed the multiplex PCR reads with MiXCR anew, one entry per CDR3 protein. The sample holds approximately 360,000 distinct CDR3 sequences, about 15% seen once. The sequencing input was blood. The source is a woman under 30 with Graves' hyperthyroidism that later progressed to Graves' ophthalmopathy. CDR3s leave out the opening cysteine and the closing phenylalanine or tryptophan. The size of a clone is reported for some rows only, either as once, few or many, or as a class for expanded clones.

cdr3_aa: ASSEGRLADGETQY
v_call: TRBV2
clone_size: many
j_call: TRBJ2-5

cdr3_aa: ASSSLGGELGNEQF
v_call: TRBV12-3/TRBV12-4
clone_size: -
j_call: TRBJ2-1

cdr3_aa: ASSPEGHRVVNEQF
v_call: TRBV7-2
clone_size: -
j_call: TRBJ2-1

cdr3_aa: SVDEGGTYGYT
v_call: TRBV29-1
clone_size: few
j_call: TRBJ1-2

cdr3_aa: ASSPGAGNKNTGELF
v_call: TRBV11-2
clone_size: -
j_call: TRBJ2-2

cdr3_aa: ASSTRLVLTDTQY
v_call: TRBV12-3/TRBV12-4
clone_size: many
j_call: TRBJ2-3

cdr3_aa: ASSHRRDFKNIQY
v_call: TRBV7-2
clone_size: -
j_call: TRBJ2-4

cdr3_aa: SARDSGLSRYEQY
v_call: TRBV20-1
clone_size: many
j_call: TRBJ2-7

cdr3_aa: ASSQDTRPYNEQF
v_call: TRBV4-2
clone_size: -
j_call: TRBJ2-1

cdr3_aa: ASSAAVRGTAEAF
v_call: TRBV7-3
clone_size: many
j_call: TRBJ1-1

cdr3_aa: ASIGGVDYEQY
v_call: TRBV2
clone_size: many
j_call: TRBJ2-7

cdr3_aa: ASSYQGLYNEQF
v_call: TRBV6-5
clone_size: -
j_call: TRBJ2-1

cdr3_aa: ASSGLAGVGGANVLT
v_call: TRBV2
clone_size: -
j_call: TRBJ2-6

cdr3_aa: SASVSGRTGELF
v_call: TRBV20-1
clone_size: few
j_call: TRBJ2-2

cdr3_aa: AISEGGGLATDTQY
v_call: TRBV10-3
clone_size: few
j_call: TRBJ2-3

cdr3_aa: SARDQGTGVYEQY
v_call: TRBV20-1
clone_size: -
j_call: TRBJ2-7

cdr3_aa: ASSLTRTSYTGELF
v_call: TRBV7-8
clone_size: many
j_call: TRBJ2-2

cdr3_aa: ASIAGYGANVLT
v_call: TRBV6-1
clone_size: few
j_call: TRBJ2-6

cdr3_aa: ASSPISSGANVLT
v_call: TRBV19
clone_size: -
j_call: TRBJ2-6

cdr3_aa: AWSVRGTHTGELF
v_call: TRBV30
clone_size: -
j_call: TRBJ2-2

cdr3_aa: ASSQGQLTDSTYNEQF
v_call: TRBV14
clone_size: many
j_call: TRBJ2-1

cdr3_aa: ASRAGQGVVTEAF
v_call: TRBV2
clone_size: many
j_call: TRBJ1-1

cdr3_aa: ASSGTSGNGETQY
v_call: TRBV2
clone_size: many
j_call: TRBJ2-5